The entry below describes one T cell receptor beta chain. Which antigen it targets is not known. The record has no base qualities; no much larger clone is one base away. The sample originates from a study of Ad26.COV2.S vaccination and SARS-CoV-2 variants (dated by TCRdb to the early 2020s). Regarding the study in general: Vaccine-arm donors came from COV1001, a multicentre, randomized, double-blind, placebo-controlled phase I-IIa trial of Ad26.COV2.S in healthy adults. Ad26.COV2.S was given intramuscularly at 5x10^10 or 1x10^11 viral particles, as a single shot or as two shots 56 days apart. Sequencing of the TCRbeta repertoire served to evaluate the specificity and breadth of SARS-CoV-2-reactive T cell receptors following Ad26.COV2.S vaccination. A total of 32 samples were included in the TCR-sequenced set, comprising around 19 Ad26.COV2.S vaccine recipients, 5 placebo recipients and 8 SARS-CoV-2 convalescent individuals. Trial participants were randomized into five groups of five, in which low-dose or high-dose Ad26.COV2.S was given once or twice, or placebo was given on both occasions. Investigators remained blinded to trial group allocation during experiments and outcome assessment.

The CDR3, from cysteine to phenylalanine, totals 15 residues. Just the 45-base CDR3 DNA is kept, in frame starting at base 1. At the junction V is shortened by 1 base and J by 5 bases; bases outside the gene matches: 8. Based on the germline V gene (reference sequence), the CDR1 and CDR2 sequences are MNHEY and SMNVEV. TCRbeta CDR3 regions were sequenced with the immunoSEQ Assay. After extraction, genomic DNA underwent amplification by bias-controlled multiplex PCR, followed by high-throughput sequencing. The original methods were these. To quantify the absolute abundance of every unique TCRbeta CDR3 region, sequences were collapsed and filtered. T cell fraction was estimated by normalization of TCRbeta template counts to usable DNA, with usable DNA being measured through amplification of reference genes present in all nucleated cells. Repertoire TCRs were annotated as SARS-CoV-2-specific when V gene, CDR3 amino acid sequence and J gene were exactly matched to a known reactive TCR set. The reference SARS-CoV-2 TCR set came from MIRA and was filtered for enrichment in COVID-19-positive ImmuneCODE repertoires, removing public or cross-reactive TCRs. Using the MIRA antigens, annotated TCRs were further analysed by specific ORF or by position within an ORF. Breadth was defined as annotated unique rearrangements over total unique productive rearrangements; depth was the summed frequency of those rearrangements. TCR breadth was compared between groups using two-sided Wilcoxon rank-sum tests. TCRdb re-hosts the immuneACCESS table, in-frame sequences only. Its copies lack some clones; in the studies checked, an unresolved V gene accounts for under half of them, and the cause for the rest is not known. V, J and clone size are taken as reported in that table, and D and trimming were inferred from the DNA itself. Across this sample there are under 550,000 clones, with more than 75% seen only once. The ten largest account for 3.5% to 4% of the sample.

The sample's treatment or condition label, in plain terms: roughly 18 received Ad26.COV2.S at low or high dose, single or two shots; 5 received placebo; per-sample allocation not given. Repertoires of vaccine and placebo recipients were sequenced from samples collected on day 63 after the first injection. Cohort 1b enrolled 25 to 30 adults aged 18-55 years at a single site in Boston, USA, between 29 July and 7 August 2020. Ad26.COV2.S was a replication-incompetent adenovirus type 26 vector that expressed a prefusion-stabilized SARS-CoV-2 spike protein derived from the original Wuhan strain. The paper's findings and limits, for the study overall: The study lacked the statistical power to compare responses across vaccine doses or regimens. It was noted by the authors that total T cell responses may have been underestimated by the TCR breadth and depth analyses. Non-spike TCR breadth was comparable between vaccine and placebo recipients, consistent with the vaccine containing only spike. Compared with placebo recipients, Ad26.COV2.S recipients showed higher spike-specific TCR breadth (P = 0.0014). Substantial breadth of spike-specific CD8+ and CD4+ T cell responses was reported after vaccination.

Here the chain combines TRBV27 and TRBJ2-7, with 7 central nucleotides matching TRBD2. The starting material was peripheral blood, obtained in a trial of Ad26.COV2.S vaccine versus placebo. The receptor comes from a person between 18 and 60 years old who received the Ad26.COV2.S COVID-19 vaccine or a placebo. The sequenced DNA: TGTGCCAGCAGTTTATGGGGGGGGTTGAAGAACGAGCAGTACTTC. Its protein reads: CASSLWGGLKNEQYF.